Sequencing of this T cell receptor (beta chain) was carried out in a study of T cell changes during pregnancy in multiple sclerosis. V lost 4 bases, J lost 7 bases, and 14 bases lay in between. The CDR3 contains 13 residues. Germline V lookup: CDR1 WNHNN, CDR2 SYGVQD (reference sequence). TCRdb's table, derived via immunoSEQ multiplex PCR, lists solely in-frame clones and lacks some. The data show over 50,000 clones, about nine tenths seen once. The receptor's source is a female donor in good health, enrolled as a control in a pregnancy study. This specimen consisted of peripheral blood, obtained in the first trimester of pregnancy. The V gene is TRBV10-1, the J gene TRBJ2-7; weak D call: TRBD1 (5 bases). CDR3 protein: CASSGKGVREQYF. The CDR3 DNA reads TGCGCCAGCAGTGGAAAAGGGGTGAGAGAGCAGTACTTC.